This T cell receptor beta chain was obtained from a study of patients and donors after allogeneic stem cell transplantation. MiXCR, applied by TCRdb to the RT-PCR reads, yields one record per CDR3 protein. The sample holds roughly 190,000 distinct CDR3 sequences, 40% to 45% seen once. The length of the CDR3 is 20 residues. V was shortened by 2 bases and J by 0 bases, with 20 bases between the two germline ends. What was sequenced was blood, either unsorted or a sorted T cell fraction (not recorded which). This TCR was sampled from a human donor who was either an allogeneic HSCT recipient or a stem cell or donor lymphocyte infusion donor (not recorded which). It is not recorded whose cells these are; they may come from a transplant donor. The chain carries TRBV12-3 or TRBV12-4 and TRBJ1-6, with D maybe TRBD1 (5 bases). CDR3 amino acids: CASSLFPGTKQNSYNSPLHF. The CDR3 DNA is TGTGCCAGCAGTTTATTTCCAGGGACCAAACAAAACTCCTATAATTCACCCCTCCACTTT.